The present TCR beta chain was sequenced within a study of OX40 agonist ivuxolimab in advanced cancers. Study-wide context: Males comprised roughly four fifths of the group, whose mean age was approximately 62 years (range roughly 20 to 90). Past anti-PD-1, anti-PD-L1 or anti-CTLA-4 therapy was accepted, and roughly 38% had received some.

Generated by immunoSEQ multiplex PCR, the TCRdb table keeps only in-frame clones and is missing some. The table records 58,000 or so clones, roughly 85% of them present only once. The CDR3 is 18 residues long. Deletions cut 5 bases from V and 4 bases from J, with 24 bases between. Systemic immunosuppression or autoimmune disease history was grounds to exclude patients. The chain is built from TRBV6-7 and TRBJ2-1, with TRBD2 as a possible D gene (7 bases). TRBV6-7 falls under the ORF class, with uncertain function. This specimen consisted of CD4+ or CD8+ T cells sorted from blood, obtained in a trial of the OX40 agonist ivuxolimab. The sequence came from an adult with an advanced solid tumor such as melanoma, head and neck, liver or kidney cancer. DNA of the CDR3: TGTGCCAGCAGTCTCATGCGGGGGCGAACCCCCAATTACAATGAGCAGTTCTTC. This gives the protein CASSLMRGRTPNYNEQFF.